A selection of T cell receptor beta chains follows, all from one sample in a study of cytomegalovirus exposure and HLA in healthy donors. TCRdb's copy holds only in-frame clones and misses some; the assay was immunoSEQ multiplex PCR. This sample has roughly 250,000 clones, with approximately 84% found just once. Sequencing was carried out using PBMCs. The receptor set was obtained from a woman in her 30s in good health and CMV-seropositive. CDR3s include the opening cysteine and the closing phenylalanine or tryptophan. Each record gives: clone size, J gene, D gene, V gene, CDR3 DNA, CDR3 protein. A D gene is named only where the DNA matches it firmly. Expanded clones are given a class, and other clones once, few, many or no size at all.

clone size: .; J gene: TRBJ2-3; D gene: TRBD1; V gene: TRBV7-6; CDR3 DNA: TGTGCCAGCAGCTTATCTCCGGACAGGGTCACAGATACGCAGTATTTT; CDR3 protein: CASSLSPDRVTDTQYF
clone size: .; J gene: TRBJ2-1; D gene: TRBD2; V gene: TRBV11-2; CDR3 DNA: TGTGCCAGCAGCTCCCAAAGGACTAGCGGGAGCTCCTACAATGAGCAGTTCTTC; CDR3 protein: CASSSQRTSGSSYNEQFF
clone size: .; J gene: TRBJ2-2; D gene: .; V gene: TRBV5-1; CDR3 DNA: TGCGCCAGCAGACCAACGACTCGGACAACGAACACCGGGGAGCTGTTTTTT; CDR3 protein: CASRPTTRTTNTGELFF
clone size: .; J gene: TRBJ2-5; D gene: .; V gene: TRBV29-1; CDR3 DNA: TGCAGCGCCCGAGACGGGTCCCAAGAGACCCAGTACTTC; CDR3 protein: CSARDGSQETQYF
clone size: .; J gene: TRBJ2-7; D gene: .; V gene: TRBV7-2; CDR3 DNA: TGTGCCAGCAGCTTAGTCCAGGGGATCTACGAGCAGTACTTC; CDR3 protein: CASSLVQGIYEQYF
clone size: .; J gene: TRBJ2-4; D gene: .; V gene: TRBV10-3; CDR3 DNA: TGTGCCATCAGTGTAGGGGAAGCCAAAAACATTCAGTACTTC; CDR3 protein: CAISVGEAKNIQYF
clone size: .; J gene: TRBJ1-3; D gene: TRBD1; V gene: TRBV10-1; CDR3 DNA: TGCGCCAGCAGCGTCGACAGGGGTACTGGAAACACCATATATTTT; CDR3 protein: CASSVDRGTGNTIYF
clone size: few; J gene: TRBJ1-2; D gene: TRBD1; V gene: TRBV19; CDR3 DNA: TGTGCCAGTAGTATGTCAGGGGGCTATGGCTACACCTTC; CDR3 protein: CASSMSGGYGYTF
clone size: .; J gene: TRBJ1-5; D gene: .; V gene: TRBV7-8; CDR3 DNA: TGTGCCAGCAGCTTAGCCGGTGGTCAGCCCCAGCATTTT; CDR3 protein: CASSLAGGQPQHF
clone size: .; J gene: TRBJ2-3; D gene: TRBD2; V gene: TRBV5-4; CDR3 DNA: TGTGCCAGCAGCGGATTAGCGGGACGTAGCACAGATACGCAGTATTTT; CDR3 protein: CASSGLAGRSTDTQYF
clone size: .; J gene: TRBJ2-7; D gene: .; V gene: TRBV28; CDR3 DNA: TGTGCCAGCAGTTTATTGGTAGGACAGATCTACGAGCAGTACTTC; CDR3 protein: CASSLLVGQIYEQYF
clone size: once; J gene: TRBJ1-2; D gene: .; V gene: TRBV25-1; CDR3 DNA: TGTGCCAGCAGTGAATTAAGGGGTTCGGGTGGCTACACCTTC; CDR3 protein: CASSELRGSGGYTF
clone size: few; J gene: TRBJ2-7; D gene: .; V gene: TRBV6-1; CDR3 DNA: TGTGCCAGCAGTGAATATGACAGATTTCTCGAGCAGTACTTC; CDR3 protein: CASSEYDRFLEQYF
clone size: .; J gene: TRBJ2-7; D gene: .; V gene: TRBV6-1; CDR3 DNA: TGTGCCAGCAGTGAAGCGCCCAGGGACGAGCAGTACTTC; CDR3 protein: CASSEAPRDEQYF
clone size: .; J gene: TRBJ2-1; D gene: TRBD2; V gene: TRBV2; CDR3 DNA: TGTGCCAGCAGTGACCCTCGGACTAGCGGGACGGGGAATGAGCAGTTCTTC; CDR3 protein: CASSDPRTSGTGNEQFF
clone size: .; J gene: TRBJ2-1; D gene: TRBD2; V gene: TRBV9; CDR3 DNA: TGTGCCAGCAGCCACCTCGGGACTACCGTTCGAGAGCAGTTCTTC; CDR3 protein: CASSHLGTTVREQFF
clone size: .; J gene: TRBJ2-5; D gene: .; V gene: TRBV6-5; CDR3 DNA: TGTGCCAGCAGTTACTCGCCCGGCCAAGAGACCCAGTACTTC; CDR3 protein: CASSYSPGQETQYF
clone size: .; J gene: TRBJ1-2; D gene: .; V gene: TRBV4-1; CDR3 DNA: TGCGCCAGCAGCCAAGGACAGTTCGGGTATGGCTACACCTTC; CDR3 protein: CASSQGQFGYGYTF
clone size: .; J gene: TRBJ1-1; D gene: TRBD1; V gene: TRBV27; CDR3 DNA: TGTGCCAGCAGTATGGGACAGTCGCGCAATGAAGCTTTCTTT; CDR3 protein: CASSMGQSRNEAFF
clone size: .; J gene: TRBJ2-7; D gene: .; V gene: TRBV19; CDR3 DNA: TGTGCCAGTAGTATCTTCGGGGGAGCCCCCTACGAGCAGTACTTC; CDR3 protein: CASSIFGGAPYEQYF
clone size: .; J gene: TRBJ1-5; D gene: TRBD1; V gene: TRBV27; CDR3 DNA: TGTGCCAGCACGACAGGGGGCGGCAATCAGCCCCAGCATTTT; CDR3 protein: CASTTGGGNQPQHF
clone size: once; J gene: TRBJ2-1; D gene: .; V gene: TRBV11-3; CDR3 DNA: TGTGCCAGCAGCCCCGTTCAGTACTACAATGAGCAGTTCTTC; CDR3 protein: CASSPVQYYNEQFF
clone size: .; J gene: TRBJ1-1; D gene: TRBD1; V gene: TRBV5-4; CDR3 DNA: TGTGCCAGCAGCTTGGAGGGACAGGGGATGAACACTGAAGCTTTCTTT; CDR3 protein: CASSLEGQGMNTEAFF
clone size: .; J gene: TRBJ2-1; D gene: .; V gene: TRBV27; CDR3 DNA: TGTGCCAGCAGTTTTTACTCTTACAATGAGCAGTTCTTC; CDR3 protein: CASSFYSYNEQFF
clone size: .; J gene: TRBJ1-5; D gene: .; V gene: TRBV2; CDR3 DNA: TGTGCCAGCAAGAAGGGGTCCCTAAGGGATCAGCCCCAGCATTTT; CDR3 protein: CASKKGSLRDQPQHF
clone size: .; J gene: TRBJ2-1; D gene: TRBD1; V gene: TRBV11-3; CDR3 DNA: TGTGCCAGCAGGAAGGCCGGGACAGGGATAGTGGGGGAGCAGTTCTTC; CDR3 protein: CASRKAGTGIVGEQFF
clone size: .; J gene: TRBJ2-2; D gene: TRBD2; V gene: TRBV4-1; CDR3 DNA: TGCGCCAGCAGCCAAAGTCCGGGACTAGCGGGTGGTGGCACCGGGGAGCTGTTTTTT; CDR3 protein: CASSQSPGLAGGGTGELFF
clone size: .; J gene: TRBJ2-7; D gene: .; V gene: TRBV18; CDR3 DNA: TGTGCCAGCTCACCAAACGCACAGAACGCCTACGAGCAGTACTTC; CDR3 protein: CASSPNAQNAYEQYF
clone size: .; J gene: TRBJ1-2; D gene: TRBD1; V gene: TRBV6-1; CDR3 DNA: TGTGCCAGCAGTGATGACAGGGGGCTTCACTATGGCTACACCTTC; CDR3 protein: CASSDDRGLHYGYTF
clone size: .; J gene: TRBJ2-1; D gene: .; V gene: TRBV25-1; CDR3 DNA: TGTGCCAGCATGGGGCCTGGGGCCTCCTACAATGAGCAGTTCTTC; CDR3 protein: CASMGPGASYNEQFF
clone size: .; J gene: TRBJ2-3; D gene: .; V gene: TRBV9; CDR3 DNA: TGTGCCAGCAGCGTGGACTCAGATACGCAGTATTTT; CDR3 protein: CASSVDSDTQYF
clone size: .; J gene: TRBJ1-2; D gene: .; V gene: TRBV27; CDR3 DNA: TGTGCCAGCAGTTTAAATCTCCGGGGGGCGGGTGCCTACACCTTC; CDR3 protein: CASSLNLRGAGAYTF
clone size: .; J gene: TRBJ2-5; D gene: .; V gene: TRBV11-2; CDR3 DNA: TGTGCCAGCAGCTTAGAATGGAGGGAGACCCAGTACTTC; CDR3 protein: CASSLEWRETQYF
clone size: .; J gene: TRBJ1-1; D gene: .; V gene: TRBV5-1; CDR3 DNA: TGCGCCAGCAGCTTGCCAGGGATGAACACTGAAGCTTTCTTT; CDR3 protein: CASSLPGMNTEAFF
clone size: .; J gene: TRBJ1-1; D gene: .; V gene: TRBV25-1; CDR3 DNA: TGTGCCAGCAGTGACATCAGGGGGAACACTGAAGCTTTCTTT; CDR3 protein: CASSDIRGNTEAFF
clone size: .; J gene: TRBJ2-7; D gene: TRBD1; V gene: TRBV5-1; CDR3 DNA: TGCGCCAGCAGCTTGTTTTCCGGGACAGGGGCCTACGAGCAGTACTTC; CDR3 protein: CASSLFSGTGAYEQYF
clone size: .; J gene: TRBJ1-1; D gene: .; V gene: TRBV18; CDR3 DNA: TGTGCCAGCTCACCACCGAACAGGGCCACTGAAGCTTTCTTT; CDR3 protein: CASSPPNRATEAFF
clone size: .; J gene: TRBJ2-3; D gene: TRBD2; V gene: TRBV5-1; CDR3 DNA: TGCGCCAGCAGCTTTAGTAAGCGGGAGAGCACAGATACGCAGTATTTT; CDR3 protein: CASSFSKRESTDTQYF
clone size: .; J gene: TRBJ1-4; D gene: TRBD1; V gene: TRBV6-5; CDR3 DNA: TGTGCCAGCAGTTGGACCCGGGACAGCCATCTCTTTTTT; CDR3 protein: CASSWTRDSHLFF
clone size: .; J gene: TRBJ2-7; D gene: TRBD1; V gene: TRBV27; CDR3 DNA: TGTGCCAGCAGTTACACCGGGACAGCCTCCTACGAGCAGTACTTC; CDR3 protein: CASSYTGTASYEQYF
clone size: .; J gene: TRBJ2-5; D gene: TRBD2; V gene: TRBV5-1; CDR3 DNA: TGCGCCAGCTACGAGGGACTAGCGGGAGGGGGAGAGACCCAGTACTTC; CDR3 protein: CASYEGLAGGGETQYF
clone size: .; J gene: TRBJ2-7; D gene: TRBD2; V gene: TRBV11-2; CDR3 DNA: TGTGCCAGCAGCTCGGAACTAGCGGGATTCGACGAGCAGTACTTC; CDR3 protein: CASSSELAGFDEQYF
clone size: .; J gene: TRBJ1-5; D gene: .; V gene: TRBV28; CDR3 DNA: TGTGCCAGCAGCCCCATTATAGGCAATCAGCCCCAGCATTTT; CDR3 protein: CASSPIIGNQPQHF
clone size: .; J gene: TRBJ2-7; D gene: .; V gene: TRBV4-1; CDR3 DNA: TGCGCCAGCAGCCAAGATCCAGCGACCTACTCCTACGAGCAGTACTTC; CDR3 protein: CASSQDPATYSYEQYF
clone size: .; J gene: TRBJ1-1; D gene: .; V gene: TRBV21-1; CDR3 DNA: TGTGCCAGCAGCAAATTCGACAGGGAGGAGAAAAACACTGAAGCTTTCTTT; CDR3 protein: CASSKFDREEKNTEAFF
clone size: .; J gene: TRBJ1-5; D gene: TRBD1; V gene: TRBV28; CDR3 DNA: TGTGCCGGGACGGGACAGGGTGGTACTCAGCCCCAGCATTTT; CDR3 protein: CAGTGQGGTQPQHF
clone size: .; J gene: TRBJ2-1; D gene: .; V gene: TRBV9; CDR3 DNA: TGTGCCAGCAGCGAGGGGGGGCCTTTCTCCTACAATGAGCAGTTCTTC; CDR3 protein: CASSEGGPFSYNEQFF
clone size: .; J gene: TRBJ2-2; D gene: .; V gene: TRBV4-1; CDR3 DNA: TGCGCCAGCAGCCTCCTATCAAGCGGTTACTACACCGGGGAGCTGTTTTTT; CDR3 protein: CASSLLSSGYYTGELFF
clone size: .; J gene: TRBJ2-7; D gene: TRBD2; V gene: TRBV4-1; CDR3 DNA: TGCGCCAGCAGCCAACCTCGGGAGACTAGCGATAAAACCGAGCAGTACTTC; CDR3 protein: CASSQPRETSDKTEQYF
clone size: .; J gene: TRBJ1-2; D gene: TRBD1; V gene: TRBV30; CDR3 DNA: TGTGCCTGTCCCGGACAGGGGATCTATGGCTACACCTTC; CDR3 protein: CACPGQGIYGYTF
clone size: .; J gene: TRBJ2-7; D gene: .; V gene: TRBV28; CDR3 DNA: TGTGCCAGCAGTTTAGAGGGAAGCGAGCAGTACTTC; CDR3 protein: CASSLEGSEQYF
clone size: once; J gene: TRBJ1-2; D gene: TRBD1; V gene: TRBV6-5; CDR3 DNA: TGTGCCAGCAGTAGTTTACAGGGGTTCGTCGGGGGCTACACCTTC; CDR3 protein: CASSSLQGFVGGYTF